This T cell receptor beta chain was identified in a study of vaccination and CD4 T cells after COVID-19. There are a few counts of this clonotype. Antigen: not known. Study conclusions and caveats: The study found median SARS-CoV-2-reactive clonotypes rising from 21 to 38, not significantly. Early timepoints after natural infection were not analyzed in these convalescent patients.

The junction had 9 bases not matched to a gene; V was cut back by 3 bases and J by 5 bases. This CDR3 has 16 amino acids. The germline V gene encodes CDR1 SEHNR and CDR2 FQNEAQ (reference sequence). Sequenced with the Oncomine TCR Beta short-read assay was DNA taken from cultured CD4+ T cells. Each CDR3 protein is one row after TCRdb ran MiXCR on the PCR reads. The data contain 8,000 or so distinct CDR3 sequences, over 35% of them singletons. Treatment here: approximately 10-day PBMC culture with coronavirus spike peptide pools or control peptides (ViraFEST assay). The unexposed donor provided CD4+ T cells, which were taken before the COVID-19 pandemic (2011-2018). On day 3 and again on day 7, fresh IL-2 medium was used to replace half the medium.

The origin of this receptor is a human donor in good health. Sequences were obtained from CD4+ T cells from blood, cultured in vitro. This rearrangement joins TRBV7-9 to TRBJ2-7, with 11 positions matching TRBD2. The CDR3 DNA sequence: TGTGCCAGCAGCTTCCTTGGTAGCGGGGGGGCGAACGAGCAGTACTTC. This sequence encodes CASSFLGSGGANEQYF.